This T cell receptor (beta chain) was observed in a study of blood T cell repertoires in COVID-19. This clone occurred a few times. The repertoire was sequenced with immunoSEQ multiplex PCR; TCRdb's copy has only in-frame clones and lacks some. This table holds about 99,000 clones, less than 85% found once. The V end was cut by 4 bases, the J end by 5 bases, with 12 bases between. Germline lookup yields CDR1 MNHEY and CDR2 SVGAGI. The CDR3 length is 13 residues. The specimen sequenced was peripheral blood. The origin of this receptor is an elderly woman with active or convalescent COVID-19. The chain couples TRBV6-5 to TRBJ2-7; D possibly corresponds to TRBD2 (6 bases). CDR3 nucleotides: TGTGCCAGCAGTTCCGGGACTTTTAACGAGCAGTACTTC. It is translated as CASSSGTFNEQYF.